These T cell receptor beta chains were read from a single sample in a study of T cells in Graves' hyperthyroidism and ophthalmopathy. TCRdb used MiXCR to reprocess the multiplex PCR reads, holding one entry per CDR3 protein. The sample lists roughly 560,000 distinct CDR3 sequences; approximately 14% were seen once. The specimen sequenced was blood. These receptors originate from a woman aged 40 to 49 with Graves' ophthalmopathy. Both conserved end residues are part of each CDR3. D genes are given only for firm matches. Part of the rows lack a size; the others show once, few, many or a class for expanded clones.

D: TRBD1
V: TRBV30
J: TRBJ1-3
size: many
CDR3: CAWSQDRETGNTIYF
DNA: TGTGCCTGGAGCCAAGACAGGGAGACTGGAAACACCATATATTTT

D: .
V: TRBV6-1
J: TRBJ2-5
size: .
CDR3: CASKGGGQETQYF
DNA: TGTGCCAGCAAAGGAGGGGGGCAAGAGACCCAGTACTTC

D: TRBD2
V: TRBV6-2/TRBV6-3
J: TRBJ2-7
size: many
CDR3: CASNKREGLNEQYF
DNA: TGTGCCAGCAACAAGCGGGAGGGCCTTAACGAGCAGTACTTC

D: .
V: TRBV6-2/TRBV6-3
J: TRBJ1-1
size: many
CDR3: CASTRGASGAFF
DNA: TGTGCCAGCACCCGGGGCGCTTCTGGAGCTTTCTTT

D: .
V: TRBV14
J: TRBJ2-2
size: few
CDR3: CASSHGGPGELFF
DNA: TGTGCCAGCAGCCATGGGGGACCCGGGGAGCTGTTTTTT

D: .
V: TRBV6-1
J: TRBJ1-1
size: many
CDR3: CASSAWNRANTEAFF
DNA: TGTGCCAGCAGTGCGTGGAACAGGGCGAACACTGAAGCTTTCTTT

D: TRBD1
V: TRBV30
J: TRBJ1-5
size: .
CDR3: CAWSEWGQGSNQPQHF
DNA: TGTGCCTGGAGTGAGTGGGGACAGGGCAGCAATCAGCCCCAGCATTTT

D: .
V: TRBV30
J: TRBJ2-7
size: many
CDR3: CAWSVMSYEQYF
DNA: TGTGCCTGGAGTGTAATGAGCTACGAGCAGTACTTC

D: TRBD2
V: TRBV20-1
J: TRBJ2-7
size: .
CDR3: CSAGTSGIRSYEQYF
DNA: TGCAGTGCAGGGACTAGCGGGATCCGCTCCTACGAGCAGTACTTC

D: .
V: TRBV6-5
J: TRBJ1-2
size: many
CDR3: CASSYLDGTYYGYTF
DNA: TGTGCCAGCAGTTACCTCGACGGCACGTACTATGGCTACACCTTC

D: TRBD1
V: TRBV10-3
J: TRBJ2-7
size: .
CDR3: CAIMASVPTGTGLTYEQYF
DNA: TGTGCCATCATGGCTTCAGTCCCGACCGGGACAGGGTTAACCTACGAGCAGTACTTC

D: TRBD1
V: TRBV12-3/TRBV12-4
J: TRBJ2-2
size: many
CDR3: CASRPGQYTGELFF
DNA: TGTGCCAGCAGACCGGGACAGTACACCGGGGAGCTGTTTTTT

D: TRBD1
V: TRBV12-3/TRBV12-4
J: TRBJ1-1
size: .
CDR3: CASSGTGKSYEAFF
DNA: TGTGCCAGCAGTGGGACAGGGAAATCGTATGAAGCTTTCTTT

D: .
V: TRBV30
J: TRBJ1-5
size: many
CDR3: CAWNEGSHQPQHF
DNA: TGTGCCTGGAACGAAGGTTCACATCAGCCCCAGCATTTT

D: .
V: TRBV7-3
J: TRBJ2-2
size: many
CDR3: CASSLWQNTGELFF
DNA: TGTGCCAGCAGCTTATGGCAGAACACCGGGGAGCTGTTTTTT

D: .
V: TRBV28
J: TRBJ1-5
size: few
CDR3: CASTSPGPNQPQHF
DNA: TGTGCCAGCACCTCTCCGGGACCAAATCAGCCCCAGCATTTT

D: TRBD1
V: TRBV12-3/TRBV12-4
J: TRBJ1-2
size: few
CDR3: CASSLRGTGGYTF
DNA: TGTGCCAGCAGTTTAAGGGGGACAGGCGGCTACACCTTC

D: .
V: TRBV29-1
J: TRBJ2-7
size: many
CDR3: CSALTGSPSYEQYF
DNA: TGCAGCGCTTTGACAGGCTCTCCTTCCTACGAGCAGTACTTC

D: TRBD1
V: TRBV6-2/TRBV6-3
J: TRBJ1-2
size: many
CDR3: CASSYGQVGYTF
DNA: TGTGCCAGCAGTTATGGACAGGTTGGCTACACCTTC

D: TRBD2
V: TRBV24-1
J: TRBJ2-2
size: many
CDR3: CATSDGGREVNTGELFF
DNA: TGTGCCACCAGTGATGGAGGGAGGGAGGTGAACACCGGGGAGCTGTTTTTT

D: .
V: TRBV28
J: TRBJ1-2
size: .
CDR3: CASSSSRDQILF
DNA: TGTGCCAGCAGTTCGTCTCGGGACCAAATACTTTTC

D: .
V: TRBV5-1
J: TRBJ2-5
size: few
CDR3: CASSFQREETQYF
DNA: TGCGCCAGCAGCTTTCAAAGGGAGGAGACCCAGTACTTC

D: TRBD2
V: TRBV11-2
J: TRBJ2-5
size: .
CDR3: CASGHHLTSGKETQYF
DNA: TGTGCCAGCGGCCACCACCTGACTAGCGGGAAAGAGACCCAGTACTTC

D: .
V: TRBV12-3/TRBV12-4
J: TRBJ1-1
size: many
CDR3: CASKTTGENTEAFF
DNA: TGTGCCAGCAAGACGACAGGAGAGAACACTGAAGCTTTCTTT

D: .
V: TRBV20-1
J: TRBJ2-2
size: .
CDR3: CSARDLPTGELFF
DNA: TGCAGTGCGCGGGACCTACCGACCGGGGAGCTGTTTTTT

D: .
V: TRBV4-1
J: TRBJ2-7
size: .
CDR3: CASSQHRETRYEQYF
DNA: TGCGCCAGCAGCCAGCACAGGGAAACTAGGTACGAGCAGTACTTC

D: .
V: TRBV27
J: TRBJ2-5
size: few
CDR3: CASSPYSVPGETQYF
DNA: TGTGCCAGCAGTCCCTACAGTGTGCCGGGAGAGACCCAGTACTTC

D: TRBD1
V: TRBV7-9
J: TRBJ2-7
size: .
CDR3: CASSLFAGGEYEQYF
DNA: TGTGCCAGCAGCTTATTCGCAGGGGGCGAATACGAGCAGTACTTC

D: .
V: TRBV6-2/TRBV6-3
J: TRBJ2-6
size: .
CDR3: CASSPGQPYSSGANVLTF
DNA: TGTGCCAGCAGTCCCGGACAGCCTTACAGCTCTGGGGCCAACGTCCTGACTTTC

D: TRBD1
V: TRBV5-5
J: TRBJ1-1
size: many
CDR3: CASSLRDRVGTEAFF
DNA: TGTGCCAGCAGCTTGCGGGACAGGGTGGGAACTGAAGCTTTCTTT

D: .
V: TRBV5-6
J: TRBJ1-2
size: .
CDR3: CASSSGNYGYAF
DNA: TGTGCCAGCAGCTCGGGGAACTATGGCTACGCCTTC

D: TRBD1
V: TRBV5-1
J: TRBJ1-6
size: .
CDR3: CASSLETGGNSPLHF
DNA: TGCGCCAGCAGCTTGGAAACAGGGGGCAATTCACCCCTCCACTTT

D: .
V: TRBV11-2
J: TRBJ2-7
size: .
CDR3: CASSHNTRQYYEQYF
DNA: TGTGCCAGCAGCCATAATACTCGACAGTACTACGAGCAGTACTTC

D: .
V: TRBV20-1
J: TRBJ2-7
size: many
CDR3: CSARRQGSYEQYF
DNA: TGCAGTGCTAGAAGGCAGGGGTCCTACGAGCAGTACTTC

D: TRBD2
V: TRBV7-9
J: TRBJ2-7
size: few
CDR3: CASSRSTSGTHEQYF
DNA: TGTGCCAGCAGCCGATCGACTAGCGGGACCCACGAGCAGTACTTC

D: .
V: TRBV5-1
J: TRBJ2-5
size: few
CDR3: CASSLSVRAQVETQYF
DNA: TGCGCCAGCAGCTTGAGTGTTAGGGCGCAGGTAGAGACCCAGTACTTC

D: .
V: TRBV6-1
J: TRBJ2-2
size: many
CDR3: CASSAGGGTGELFF
DNA: TGTGCCAGCAGCGCAGGGGGAGGTACCGGGGAGCTGTTTTTT